This TCR beta chain is from a study of blood T cells in healthy people across ages. CDR1 and CDR2 from the germline V gene are SGHTA and FQGNSA. This CDR3 contains 16 residues. The J segment lost 7 bases and the V segment lost 5 bases, leaving 6 bases of the junction unmatched. A second roughly 6 to 11 cycle PCR used barcoded and J-beta primers. Each of the cDNA molecules was tagged by a template-switch adaptor with 12 random nucleotides. TCRdb reprocessed the 5' RACE reads via MiXCR and lists one record per CDR3 protein. The sample has approximately 350,000 distinct CDR3 sequences; about half are singletons. Donors each provided roughly 9.6 milliliters of peripheral blood.

Input material: blood. This TCR was sampled from a man between 60 and 75 years old in good health. This chain connects TRBV7-2 to TRBJ2-4, with TRBD2 matching 15 bases. The CDR3 here is CASSPGLAGGRNIQYF. CDR3 DNA sequence: TGTGCCAGCAGCCCGGGACTAGCGGGAGGCAGGAACATTCAGTACTTC.